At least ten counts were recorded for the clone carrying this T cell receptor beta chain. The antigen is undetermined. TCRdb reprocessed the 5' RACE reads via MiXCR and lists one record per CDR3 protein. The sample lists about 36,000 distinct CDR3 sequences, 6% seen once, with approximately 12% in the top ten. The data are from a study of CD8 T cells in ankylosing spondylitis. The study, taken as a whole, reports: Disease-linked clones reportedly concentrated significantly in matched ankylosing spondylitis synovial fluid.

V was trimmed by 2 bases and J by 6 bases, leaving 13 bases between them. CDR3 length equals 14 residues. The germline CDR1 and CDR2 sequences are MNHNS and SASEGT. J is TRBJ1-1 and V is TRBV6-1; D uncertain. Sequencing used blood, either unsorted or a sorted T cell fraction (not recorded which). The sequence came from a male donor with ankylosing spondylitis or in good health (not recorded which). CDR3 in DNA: TGTGCCAGCAGTGAACTCCGCAGGCCCCCTGAAGCTTTCTTT. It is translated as CASSELRRPPEAFF.